This T cell receptor beta chain originates from a study of blood T cells in healthy people across ages. This clonotype was seen more than once but under ten times. Its antigen remains unidentified. Study-wide results and limits: The study could not conclusively compare naive and antigen-experienced cells, given its unsorted PBMCs. Unknown CMV status may confound age-related changes in expanded clones. Diversity of TCR beta correlated strongly with naive T cell percentage.

The authors ran a second PCR of roughly 6 to 12 cycles using a sample-barcoded 5' primer and a J-beta primer mix. TCRdb fed the 5' RACE reads into MiXCR, producing one record per CDR3 protein. The sample includes about 630,000 distinct CDR3 sequences, 20% to 25% of them seen just once. Trimming removed 4 bases from V and 1 base from J, with 11 bases in between. The CDR3 has 15 amino acids. Germline assignment: CDR1 LGHDT and CDR2 YNNKEL (reference sequence). The sequenced material came from blood. The chain combines TRBV3-1 with TRBJ2-1; D remains ambiguous. This sequence was found in a man aged 70 or older in good health. This CDR3 is CASSPRTTSYNEQFF. The CDR3 DNA is TGTGCCAGCAGCCCACGGACCACTTCCTACAATGAGCAGTTCTTC.